These 19 T cell receptor beta chains share one sample of origin, sequenced in a study of graft-versus-host responses after intestinal transplantation. The antigens these receptors bind are not known. Using immunoSEQ multiplex PCR, the repertoire was profiled, and TCRdb retains in-frame clones only, with some absent. The sample includes over 85,000 clones, around 93% of them seen just once. Specimen: unstimulated CD8+ T cells sorted from spleen or lymph node cells, collected before intestinal transplant. Source of these receptors: a human donor who received an intestinal transplant.

The rearrangement links TRBV4-1 to TRBJ1-3, with D possibly TRBD1 on 6 matching bases. Germline V gene sequence: CDR1 MGHRA, CDR2 YSYEKL. The germline V and J ends were trimmed by 0 bases and 8 bases, with 8 bases remaining between them. This CDR3 has 13 residues. CDR3 coding DNA: TGCGCCAGCAGCCAAGATCAGGGGCACACCATATATTTT. As protein: CASSQDQGHTIYF.

The chain links TRBV19 to TRBJ2-7; D uncertain. This CDR3 contains 13 residues. Germline CDR1 LNHDA, CDR2 SQIVND (reference sequence). Between the trimmed V and J ends, which lost 3 bases and 1 base, there was a span of 7 bases. The DNA for the CDR3 is TGTGCCAGTAGTATGTCCGGTTCCTACGAGCAGTACTTC. This sequence encodes CASSMSGSYEQYF.

The chain combines TRBV27 with TRBJ2-3, with D possibly matching TRBD1 (5 bases). The CDR3 totals 14 residues. In germline, CDR1 is MNHEY, CDR2 SMNVEV (reference sequence). The V and J ends lost 2 bases and 5 bases respectively, with 11 bases between them. DNA of the CDR3: TGTGCCAGCAGTTTAGGGGCCATGGGAGATACGCAGTATTTT. It is translated as CASSLGAMGDTQYF.

With respect to this clone: The sample carries other DNA sequences with the same CDR3. The V call is TRBV7-9, the J call TRBJ2-5; TRBD2 might be the D (6 bases). Germline V lookup: CDR1 SEHNR, CDR2 FQNEAQ (reference sequence). V lost 3 bases to trimming and J lost 5 bases, with 10 bases between them. The CDR3 totals 13 residues. This chain's CDR3 is CASSFGGEETQYF. CDR3 in DNA: TGTGCCAGCAGCTTCGGAGGGGAGGAGACCCAGTACTTC.

The chain has TRBV9 and TRBJ2-1, with 9 nucleotides matching TRBD2. CDR3 length equals 15 residues. Per the germline V gene, CDR1 is SGDLS and CDR2 is YYNGEE. Losses at the gene ends were 3 bases for V and 6 bases for J; bases not matched to a gene: 7. CDR3 in amino acids: CASSASGTSFNEQFF. CDR3 DNA sequence: TGTGCCAGCAGCGCATCAGGGACTAGCTTCAATGAGCAGTTCTTC.

CDR3 sequence (DNA): TGTGCCATCGGGAGGGGGAGACTAGCGGGAGGTTGCACAGATACGCAGTATTTT. Protein sequence: CAIGRGRLAGGCTDTQYF. The V and J genes are TRBV10-3 and TRBJ2-3; 13 positions agree with TRBD2. This CDR3 is 18 amino acids long. CDR1 is ENHRY and CDR2 is SYGVKD in the germline V gene. J gave up 1 base and V 8 bases, and 12 bases lay outside the gene matches.

This clone was seen only once. The V and J genes are TRBV6-5 and TRBJ2-3; D is ambiguous. Germline loops: CDR1 MNHEY, CDR2 SVGAGI. This CDR3 comprises 13 residues. V lost 3 bases, J lost 4 bases, and 8 bases lay in between. CDR3 sequence reads: CASSYVLSDTQYF. As DNA, the CDR3 is TGTGCCAGCAGTTATGTCTTGTCAGATACGCAGTATTTT.

V and J are TRBV5-4 and TRBJ2-7; 10 positions match TRBD1. Trimming at V came to 1 base and at J to 4 bases, leaving 5 bases not matched to a gene. The CDR3 sequence is 15 residues long. The germline CDR1 and CDR2 sequences are SGHNT and YYREEE (reference sequence). CDR3 sequence (DNA): TGTGCCAGCAGCTTGTCGGGACAGGGGAGATACGAGCAGTACTTC. This encodes CASSLSGQGRYEQYF.

The V call is TRBV7-8, the J call TRBJ2-2; 12 bases are shared with TRBD2. V shed 8 bases and J 5 bases; nucleotides not matched to a gene: 12. CDR1 SGHVS and CDR2 FQNEAQ come from the germline V gene. This CDR3 is built from 17 residues. CDR3 sequence reads: CASPGEILAGGTGELFF. DNA for the CDR3: TGTGCCAGCCCTGGGGAAATACTAGCGGGAGGAACCGGGGAGCTGTTTTTT.

The genes are TRBV9 and TRBJ2-3; possible D gene TRBD2, 7 bases. The CDR3 contains 17 residues. CDR1 and CDR2 from the germline V gene are SGDLS and YYNGEE. V was cut by 4 bases and J by 5 bases, with 23 bases left in between. Here the CDR3 reads CASSPVGGAVDLDTQYF. For the CDR3, the DNA is TGTGCCAGCAGCCCAGTGGGGGGGGCCGTCGATTTAGATACGCAGTATTTT.

This clone showed up just once. CDR3 sequence: CASSELAGKYEQYF. CDR3 nucleotide sequence: TGTGCCAGCAGCGAACTAGCGGGGAAATACGAGCAGTACTTC. V is TRBV7-6 and J is TRBJ2-7; 10 nucleotides line up with TRBD2. The V gene end was trimmed by 5 bases and the J gene end by 4 bases; junction bases not matched to a gene: 5. The CDR3 covers 14 residues. The V gene's germline CDR1 is SGHVS and CDR2 FNYEAQ.

V gene TRBV4-3 combines with J gene TRBJ2-7, with TRBD1 as a possible D gene (6 bases). Germline CDR1 reads LGHNA; CDR2 reads YSLEER. The CDR3 consists of 13 residues. V gave up 3 bases and J gave up 1 base, with 7 bases separating them. As DNA, the CDR3 is TGCGCCAGCAGCCAGGGGGCGTCCTACGAGCAGTACTTC. It is translated as CASSQGASYEQYF.

The chain combines TRBV25-1 with TRBJ2-4; perhaps TRBD1 as D (6 bases). Trimming removed 4 bases from V and 5 bases from J, with 12 bases in between. The length of the CDR3 is 14 residues. In germline, CDR1 is MGHDK, CDR2 SYGVNS. The CDR3, as DNA: TGTGCCAGCAGTGTAACAGGGATAGAAAACATTCAGTACTTC. It encodes CASSVTGIENIQYF.

A single count supports this clone. The chain couples TRBV12-5 to TRBJ2-5; TRBD2 matches at 7 bases. Germline assignment: CDR1 LGHNT and CDR2 FRNRAP. Losses at the gene ends were 0 bases for V and 5 bases for J; bases not matched to a gene: 3. CDR3 length: 14 amino acids. The CDR3 loop is CASGLVVGGETQYF. The CDR3 DNA is TGTGCTAGTGGTTTGGTGGTGGGGGGGGAGACCCAGTACTTC.

This clone has only a few counts. This CDR3 is CASNTHEDTEAFF. The DNA of the CDR3 is TGTGCCAGCAACACGCATGAGGACACTGAAGCTTTCTTT. The rearrangement links TRBV6-1 to TRBJ1-1; D gene ambiguous. Looked up from germline, CDR1 is MNHNS and CDR2 is SASEGT. This CDR3 has 13 residues. V lost 7 bases and J lost 3, with 12 bases in between.

This clone was seen a single time. The CDR3, as DNA: TGTGCCAGCTGTCCCTCGGAGTGGGATGAGCAGTTCTTC. It yields the protein CASCPSEWDEQFF. The V call is TRBV6-5, the J call TRBJ2-1, with D uncertain. CDR3 length: 13 amino acids. The V gene lost 8 bases and the J gene lost 8 bases, with 16 bases spanning the gap. Looked up from germline, CDR1 is MNHEY and CDR2 is SVGAGI.

CDR3 in DNA: TGCAGCGGCGAGTGGGGCCGGCTGGGGAGGGCTGAAGCTTTCTTT. Protein sequence: CSGEWGRLGRAEAFF. The rearrangement links TRBV29-1 to TRBJ1-1; TRBD1 might be the D (5 bases). The V end lost 7 bases, the J end lost 6 bases, and 24 bases lay between the germline ends. CDR1 is SQVTM and CDR2 is ANQGSEA in the germline V gene. The CDR3 extends over 15 amino acids.

The table lists this clone with a count of one. The chain uses TRBV19 and TRBJ1-2; 7 bases fit TRBD1. The CDR3 consists of 16 residues. Trimming cost V 5 bases and J 4 bases; bases outside gene matches: 13. CDR1 is LNHDA and CDR2 is SQIVND in the germline V gene (reference sequence). The CDR3 loop is CASSRSGQAGRYGYTF. The DNA of the CDR3 is TGTGCCAGTAGTCGAAGTGGACAGGCCGGGCGCTATGGCTACACCTTC.

V gene TRBV7-6 combines with J gene TRBJ2-7; TRBD2 matches at 14 bases. Germline lookup yields CDR1 SGHVS and CDR2 FNYEAQ. The CDR3 has 16 residues. V dropped 5 bases and J dropped 5; count of bases not matched to a gene: 8. Written as DNA, the CDR3 is TGTGCCAGCAGCCCCCGACTAGCGGGAGGGCCTGACGAGCAGTACTTC. Protein product: CASSPRLAGGPDEQYF.